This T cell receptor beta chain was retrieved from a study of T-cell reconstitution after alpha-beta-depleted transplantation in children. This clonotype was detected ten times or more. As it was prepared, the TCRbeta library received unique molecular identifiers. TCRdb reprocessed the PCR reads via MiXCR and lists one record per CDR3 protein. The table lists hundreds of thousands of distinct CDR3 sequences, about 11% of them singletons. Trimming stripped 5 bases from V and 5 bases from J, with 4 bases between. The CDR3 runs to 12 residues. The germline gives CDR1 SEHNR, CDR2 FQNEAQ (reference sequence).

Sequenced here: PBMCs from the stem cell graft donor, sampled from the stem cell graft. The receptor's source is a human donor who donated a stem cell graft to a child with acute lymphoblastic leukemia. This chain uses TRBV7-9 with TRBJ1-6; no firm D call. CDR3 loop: CASSVDNSPLHF. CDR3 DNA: TGTGCCAGCAGCGTCGATAATTCACCCCTCCACTTT.